The next 10 T cell receptor beta chains were all read from a single sample in a study of cytomegalovirus exposure and HLA in healthy donors. 13 Jbeta primers and 60 Vbeta primers were used for the PCR. The assay was immunoSEQ multiplex PCR, and TCRdb's table has in-frame clones only and misses some. The sample contains more than 80,000 clones, about 78% of which appear only once. The sequenced sample was PBMCs. The receptors originated from a man in his late teens or twenties in good health and CMV-seropositive.

The genes are TRBV28 and TRBJ1-1, with 7 bases aligning to TRBD1. The trim removed 2 bases at V and 6 bases at J, leaving 3 bases unmatched. Per germline, CDR1 MDHEN and CDR2 SYDVKM. This CDR3 has 13 residues. The CDR3 DNA reads TGTGCCAGCAGTTTAGAGGGGGCCCCTGAAGCTTTCTTT. This sequence encodes CASSLEGAPEAFF.

The chain recombines TRBV28 with TRBJ1-1; the D is unclear. The CDR3 totals 11 residues. Germline loops: CDR1 MDHEN, CDR2 SYDVKM. V gave up 7 bases and J gave up 0 bases, with 3 bases separating them. The CDR3 sequence is CASNMNTEAFF. CDR3 coding DNA: TGTGCCAGCAATATGAACACTGAAGCTTTCTTT.

The chain has TRBV6-5 and TRBJ2-3; the match to TRBD2 covers 10 bases. The germline V gene encodes CDR1 MNHEY and CDR2 SVGAGI. V gave up 7 bases and J gave up 6 bases; unmatched junction bases: 10. This CDR3 comprises 15 residues. The CDR3 nucleotides are TGTGCCAGCACTCCCTTAGCGGGAGGTGGGGATACGCAGTATTTT. This sequence encodes CASTPLAGGGDTQYF.

The DNA for the CDR3 is TGTGCCAGCACTCGAACACAGGGTCTTCAAGAGACCCAGTACTTC. This sequence encodes CASTRTQGLQETQYF. The chain couples TRBV6-1 to TRBJ2-5, with D maybe TRBD1 (6 bases). The length of the CDR3 is 15 residues. The V gene's germline CDR1 is MNHNS and CDR2 SASEGT. Between the trimmed V and J ends, which lost 7 bases and 2 bases, there was a span of 17 bases.

The chain is built from TRBV5-4 and TRBJ2-7; perhaps TRBD1 as D (6 bases). This CDR3 is 13 amino acids long. Germline lookup yields CDR1 SGHNT and CDR2 YYREEE (reference sequence). Trimming took off 2 bases at V and 2 bases at J, with 8 bases between the two ends. CDR3: CASSFGQPYEQYF. The CDR3 DNA reads as TGTGCCAGCAGCTTCGGACAGCCCTACGAGCAGTACTTC. Based on the CDR3 plus reference TRBV5-4 and TRBJ2-7, the full variable domain is ETGVTQSPTHLIKTRGQQVTLRCSSQSGHNTVSWYQQALGQGPQFIFQYYREEENGRGNFPPRFSGLQFPNYSSELNVNALELDDSALYLCASSFGQPYEQYFGPGTRLTVT.

The chain links TRBV15 to TRBJ2-7, with 10 bases matching TRBD2. The CDR3 has 14 residues. Germline CDR1 reads LNHNV; CDR2 reads YYDKDF (reference sequence). V trimming: 4 bases; J trimming: 7 bases; junction bases outside the gene matches: 7. The CDR3 region has the DNA TGTGCCACCAGCAACAGCGGGAGGGCCAGGGAGCAGTACTTC. This codes for CATSNSGRAREQYF.

This clone has a single count. The genes are TRBV25-1 and TRBJ2-2; TRBD1 agrees at 7 bases. Looked up from germline, CDR1 is MGHDK and CDR2 is SYGVNS. The CDR3 runs 15 residues. The junction had 3 bases not matched to a gene; V was cut back by 2 bases and J by 3 bases. The CDR3 loop reads CASSERDRYTGELFF. The CDR3 DNA sequence: TGTGCCAGCAGTGAAAGGGACAGATACACCGGGGAGCTGTTTTTT.

This rearrangement joins TRBV5-4 to TRBJ2-1, with 12 bases aligning to TRBD2. Germline V gives CDR1 SGHNT, CDR2 YYREEE (reference sequence). The CDR3 runs 17 residues. Trimming removed 4 bases from V and 8 bases from J; junction bases left unmatched: 13. The CDR3 region has the DNA TGTGCCAGCAGCCCTGACCCTAGCGGGAGGGCTCTGGATGAGCAGTTCTTC. Encoded protein: CASSPDPSGRALDEQFF.

V is TRBV6-9 and J is TRBJ2-7; the match to TRBD2 covers 8 bases. After removal of 10 bases from V and 4 bases from J, the junction contained 6 bases not matched to a gene. Germline loops: CDR1 MNHGY, CDR2 SVAAGI. The CDR3 sequence is 12 residues long. In DNA form, the CDR3 reads TGTGCCACTCAGCGGGAGCCGTACGAGCAGTACTTC. This translates into CATQREPYEQYF.

CDR3 DNA sequence: TGTGCCAGCTCAACCACCCGTACAAACTCCTACAATGAGCAGTTCTTC. This gives the protein CASSTTRTNSYNEQFF. The chain combines TRBV18 with TRBJ2-1; D remains unclear. This CDR3 is 16 amino acids long. Germline lookup yields CDR1 KGHSH and CDR2 LQKENI. Deletions cut 5 bases from V and 0 bases from J, with 14 bases between.